This T cell receptor (beta chain) was observed in a study of control samples from healthy donors and cancer patients. The table came from immunoSEQ multiplex PCR; TCRdb's copy has only in-frame clones and leaves some out. The sample has about 120,000 clones, approximately 91% seen once. The CDR3 has 12 amino acids. CDR1 is SGHTA, CDR2 FQGNSA, per germline. Trimming took 5 bases from V and 5 from J, leaving 10 bases between them. Sample: blood. The rearrangement links TRBV7-2 to TRBJ2-7; weak D call: TRBD1 (5 bases). This TCR derives from a woman aged 18-29 years in good health. CDR3 region: CASSLKGNEQYF. The CDR3 coding sequence is TGTGCCAGCAGCCTCAAGGGGAACGAGCAGTACTTC.